Following are 13 T cell receptor beta chains from one sample sequenced in a study of blood T cell repertoires in COVID-19. Produced via immunoSEQ multiplex PCR; TCRdb's table is partial and in-frame only. The sample has under 300,000 clones, more than 65% seen once. Sequenced sample: peripheral blood. These receptors were obtained from a woman aged 40 to 55 who had recovered from COVID-19.

The chain is built from TRBV7-9 and TRBJ1-2; D not certain. This CDR3 spans 18 amino acids. The V and J ends lost 1 base and 8 bases respectively, with 26 bases between them. Germline CDR1 reads SEHNR; CDR2 reads FQNEAQ (reference sequence). DNA for the CDR3: TGTGCCAGCAGCTTAGGTGGTGATAGGAGAGGGTCTTGGAGAGGCTACACCTTC. Its protein product is CASSLGGDRRGSWRGYTF.

The chain joins TRBV6-1 to TRBJ1-1; D is undetermined. The CDR3 extends over 14 amino acids. From germline, CDR1 is MNHNS and CDR2 SASEGT. V shed 2 bases and J shed 5 bases, with 12 bases lying between them. CDR3 bases: TGTGCCAGCAGTGAAATGTTGGGAGGGACTGAAGCTTTCTTT. Amino acid sequence: CASSEMLGGTEAFF.

The rearrangement uses TRBV10-1 and TRBJ2-2; possible D gene TRBD2, 5 bases. There are 15 residues in the CDR3. Germline CDR1 and CDR2: WNHNN and SYGVQD (reference sequence). Trimming pared 5 bases from V and 5 bases from J, leaving 15 bases between. CDR3: CASSPLRASTGELFF. CDR3 in DNA: TGCGCCAGCAGTCCCCTGCGGGCCTCAACCGGGGAGCTGTTTTTT.

This clone has more than one count but fewer than ten. The chain employs TRBV7-9 and TRBJ1-1; D remains ambiguous. The ends were cut back, 3 bases at V and 2 bases at J, with 10 bases in the middle. CDR3 length equals 14 residues. The germline V gene encodes CDR1 SEHNR and CDR2 FQNEAQ (reference sequence). The CDR3 DNA follows: TGTGCCAGCAGCTTGCAAAGCACTAACACTGAAGCTTTCTTT. It codes for CASSLQSTNTEAFF.

The V gene is TRBV5-1, the J gene TRBJ2-3, with 9 bases identical to TRBD2. CDR1 is SGHRS and CDR2 is YFSETQ in the germline V gene. With 4 bases clipped from V and 4 bases from J, the junction kept 10 bases outside the gene matches. The CDR3 spans 16 residues. CDR3 coding DNA: TGCGCCAGCAGCCCGACGACTAGCGGCAACTCAGATACGCAGTATTTT. It is translated as CASSPTTSGNSDTQYF. Combining the CDR3 with reference TRBV5-1 and TRBJ2-3 gives the whole variable domain KAGVTQTPRYLIKTRGQQVTLSCSPISGHRSVSWYQQTPGQGLQFLFEYFSETQRNKGNFPGRFSGRQFSNSRSEMNVSTLELGDSALYLCASSPTTSGNSDTQYFGPGTRLTVL.

This chain links TRBV5-6 with TRBJ2-7, with 9 bases identical to TRBD1. CDR3 size: 12 residues. Unmatched junction bases numbered 8, after V lost 3 bases and J lost 13 bases. Looked up from germline, CDR1 is SGHDT and CDR2 is YYEEEE. Written as DNA, the CDR3 is TGTGCCAGCAGCTGGGACAGGGAGGATGTTTACTTC. This encodes CASSWDREDVYF.

This clone was observed a handful of times. The gene calls are TRBV28 and TRBJ2-7, with TRBD1 matching 10 bases. After removal of 6 bases from V and 5 bases from J, the junction contained 4 bases not matched to a gene. This CDR3 has 13 amino acids. The V gene's germline CDR1 is MDHEN and CDR2 SYDVKM. The CDR3 region has the DNA TGTGCCAGCAGCACCGGGACAGGGGACGAGCAGTACTTC. As protein: CASSTGTGDEQYF.

The chain couples TRBV5-1 to TRBJ1-1; D is possibly TRBD1 (6 bases). This CDR3 spans 15 amino acids. Per the germline V gene, CDR1 is SGHRS and CDR2 is YFSETQ. V dropped 4 bases and J dropped 0 bases, with 13 bases sitting between them. The CDR3 spells CASSPTGLLNTEAFF. For the CDR3, the DNA is TGCGCCAGCAGCCCCACAGGGTTGTTGAACACTGAAGCTTTCTTT. Drawing the rest from reference TRBV5-1 and TRBJ1-1, the complete variable domain is KAGVTQTPRYLIKTRGQQVTLSCSPISGHRSVSWYQQTPGQGLQFLFEYFSETQRNKGNFPGRFSGRQFSNSRSEMNVSTLELGDSALYLCASSPTGLLNTEAFFGQGTRLTVV.

The DNA for the CDR3 is TGTGCCAGCAGTTACTTGACCGACTCCTATGGCTACACCTTC. It is translated as CASSYLTDSYGYTF. The chain is built from TRBV6-2 or TRBV6-3 and TRBJ1-2; D remains ambiguous. V lost 1 base and J lost 4, with 10 bases in between. The CDR3 is made up of 14 amino acids. Germline assignment: CDR1 MNHEY and CDR2 SVGEGT.

This clone is a singleton in its sample. This chain uses TRBV10-3 with TRBJ1-2; no clear D. Germline V lookup: CDR1 ENHRY, CDR2 SYGVKD. V was trimmed by 3 bases and J by 0 bases, leaving 5 bases between them. This CDR3 spans 13 amino acids. CDR3 residues: CAISDSPNYGYTF. The CDR3 region has the DNA TGTGCCATCAGTGACTCCCCTAACTATGGCTACACCTTC.

V and J are TRBV30 and TRBJ2-5, with unresolved D. The germline V gene encodes CDR1 GTSNPN and CDR2 SVGIG (reference sequence). Trimming removed 3 bases at V and 3 bases at J, with 8 bases between. The length of the CDR3 is 12 residues. The chain's CDR3 is CAWREAEETQYF. The DNA for the CDR3 is TGTGCCTGGAGAGAGGCAGAAGAGACCCAGTACTTC.

The V and J genes are TRBV29-1 and TRBJ2-5; the D is unclear. Germline values: CDR1 SQVTM, CDR2 ANQGSEA. Trimming took 2 bases from V and 1 from J, leaving 11 bases between them. The CDR3 length is 14 residues. The CDR3 is CSVEIGYSQETQYF. The CDR3 nucleotides read TGCAGCGTTGAAATTGGATACAGCCAAGAGACCCAGTACTTC.

The chain carries TRBV5-5 and TRBJ2-7; D may be TRBD2 (6 bases). The CDR3 is 14 residues long. Germline CDR1 is SGHKS and CDR2 is YYEKEE (reference sequence). Trimming removed 0 bases at V and 4 bases at J, with 11 bases between. The CDR3 DNA sequence: TGTGCCAGCAGCTTGGGAGGGGCGGGGTACGAGCAGTACTTC. Translated: CASSLGGAGYEQYF. The full variable domain, with the rest looked up from reference TRBV5-5 and TRBJ2-7, is DAGVTQSPTHLIKTRGQQVTLRCSPISGHKSVSWYQQVLGQGPQFIFQYYEKEERGRGNFPDRFSARQFPNYSSELNVNALLLGDSALYLCASSLGGAGYEQYFGPGTRLTVT.